This T cell receptor (beta chain) was sequenced for a study of blood T cell repertoires in COVID-19. Clones were read by immunoSEQ multiplex PCR, and TCRdb kept only the in-frame ones, dropping some. The sample comprises approximately 670,000 clones, about 90% of which are singletons, and 0.2% to 0.3% rests with the top ten. Material for sequencing was peripheral blood. The sequence came from a woman aged 18-29 years with acute or convalescent COVID-19.

The CDR3 DNA reads as TGTGCCAGCAGCGGGACAGGGGGCCTTGGCAATCAGCCCCAGCATTTT. Its protein product is CASSGTGGLGNQPQHF. The chain carries TRBV28 and TRBJ1-5, with TRBD1 identical over 12 bases. V dropped 6 bases and J dropped 2; count of bases not matched to a gene: 5. From germline, CDR1 is MDHEN and CDR2 SYDVKM. The CDR3 runs 16 residues.